Below are 21 T cell receptor beta chains sequenced from a single sample in a study of cytomegalovirus exposure and HLA in healthy donors. Primers included in the PCR were 60 Vbeta and 13 Jbeta primers. The method was immunoSEQ multiplex PCR; TCRdb's version includes in-frame clones alone and lacks a portion of them. The sample lists 150,000 or so clones, around 80% seen once, with around an eighth in the top ten. Sequencing input: PBMCs. Receptors originate from a middle-aged woman in good health and CMV-seronegative.

CDR3 loop: CASSLVGTAAYEQYF. In DNA form, the CDR3 reads TGTGCCAGCAGCTTAGTGGGGACTGCAGCCTACGAGCAGTACTTC. The J gene is TRBJ2-5, the V gene TRBV7-2; a possible D gene is TRBD2 (6 bases). The J call is uncertain, as TRBJ2-7 better fits the DNA end. The CDR3 loop spans 15 amino acids. The germline CDR1 and CDR2 sequences are SGHTA and FQGNSA.

V and J are TRBV30 and TRBJ2-2; 7 nucleotides agree with TRBD2. V shed 5 bases and J 6 bases; nucleotides not matched to a gene: 3. The germline V gene encodes CDR1 GTSNPN and CDR2 SVGIG (reference sequence). This CDR3 has 12 amino acids. Written as DNA, the CDR3 is TGTGCCTGGGGACGGGGGGCCGGGGAGCTGTTTTTT. This gives the protein CAWGRGAGELFF.

This clone was recorded a few times. V and J are TRBV20-1 and TRBJ1-2; no clear D gene. Trimming left V 2 bases short and J 7 bases short, with 8 bases between. Per germline, CDR1 DFQATT and CDR2 SNEGSKA (reference sequence). The CDR3 contains 11 residues. The CDR3 region is CSARLPRGYTF. In DNA, the CDR3 is TGCAGTGCTAGACTCCCCCGTGGCTACACCTTC.

This clone turned up a few times. This CDR3 is CASTKSGGVSYEQYF. CDR3 bases: TGTGCCAGCACAAAAAGCGGGGGAGTCTCCTACGAGCAGTACTTC. This chain uses TRBV6-6 with TRBJ2-7, with 8 bases matching TRBD2. This CDR3 contains 15 residues. CDR1 is MNHNY, CDR2 SVGAGI, per germline (reference sequence). V dropped 7 bases and J dropped 0; count of bases not matched to a gene: 8.

The gene calls are TRBV28 and TRBJ2-4, with D possibly TRBD1 on 6 matching bases. From germline, CDR1 is MDHEN and CDR2 SYDVKM. This CDR3 spans 16 amino acids. The V gene lost 5 bases and the J gene lost 0 bases, with 14 bases spanning the gap. CDR3 residues: CASSPAGDIAKNIQYF. CDR3 bases: TGTGCCAGCAGTCCCGCCGGGGACATAGCCAAAAACATTCAGTACTTC.

This clone was counted between two and nine times. V gene TRBV6-4 combines with J gene TRBJ2-6, with 8 bases fitting TRBD1. Looked up from germline, CDR1 is MRHNA and CDR2 is SNTAGT. V shed 5 bases and J 2 bases; nucleotides not matched to a gene: 2. This CDR3 region has 15 residues. CDR3 DNA sequence: TGTGCCAGCAGTCTACAGGGGGCTGGGGCCAACGTCCTGACTTTC. Amino acid sequence: CASSLQGAGANVLTF.

V usage is TRBV9 and J usage is TRBJ2-1; 9 bases are a match to TRBD1. V shed 3 bases and J 13 bases; nucleotides not matched to a gene: 14. The CDR3 covers 15 residues. Germline CDR1 and CDR2: SGDLS and YYNGEE. This chain's CDR3 is CASSEGDRDFRIQFF. CDR3 nucleotide sequence: TGTGCCAGCAGCGAGGGGGACAGGGATTTCAGGATCCAGTTCTTC.

The V and J genes are TRBV7-9 and TRBJ1-2; no clear D. The germline V and J ends were trimmed by 6 bases and 2 bases, with 16 bases remaining between them. The CDR3 extends over 15 amino acids. Germline V lookup: CDR1 SEHNR, CDR2 FQNEAQ (reference sequence). The CDR3 DNA reads TGTGCCAGCAGGGGAGGGTACAGCTACAACTATGGCTACACCTTC. Translated, it gives CASRGGYSYNYGYTF.

This clone appeared a single time. The chain joins TRBV6-1 to TRBJ2-1; the match to TRBD1 covers 8 bases. Unmatched junction bases numbered 6, after V lost 6 bases and J lost 2 bases. The CDR3 is made up of 15 amino acids. Germline V gives CDR1 MNHNS, CDR2 SASEGT. The CDR3 loop is CASSVRQGPYNEQFF. In DNA form, the CDR3 reads TGTGCCAGCAGCGTTCGACAGGGGCCCTACAATGAGCAGTTCTTC.

This clone was seen only a few times. This chain connects TRBV7-2 to TRBJ2-5, with D uncertain. The CDR3 sequence is 11 residues long. Trimming removed 5 bases from V and 2 bases from J, with 3 bases in between. Germline V gene lookup returns CDR1 SGHTA and CDR2 FQGNSA. The CDR3 DNA follows: TGTGCCAGCAGCGAGCAAGAGACCCAGTACTTC. Translating gives CASSEQETQYF.

Concerning this clone itself: The sample contains more than one DNA sequence encoding this CDR3. The chain uses TRBV7-3 and TRBJ2-5; TRBD2 agrees at 13 bases. The CDR3 is 15 amino acids. J gave up 5 bases and V 2 bases, and 2 bases lay outside the gene matches. Germline V gene lookup returns CDR1 SGHTA and CDR2 FQGTGA. The DNA of the CDR3 is TGTGCCAGCAGCTTAGGACTAGCGGGGGTGGAGACCCAGTACTTC. Translation: CASSLGLAGVETQYF.

The V gene is TRBV28, the J gene TRBJ2-7; 7 bases line up with TRBD1. CDR3 size: 17 residues. Germline V lookup: CDR1 MDHEN, CDR2 SYDVKM. V gave up 6 bases and J gave up 7 bases; unmatched junction bases: 21. The CDR3, as DNA: TGTGCCAGCAGCCGAAGACAGGGAAATCTCTTGTGGGATGAGCAGTACTTC. Its protein product is CASSRRQGNLLWDEQYF. Variable domain in full (rest from reference TRBV28 and TRBJ2-7): DVKVTQSSRYLVKRTGEKVFLECVQDMDHENMFWYRQDPGLGLRLIYFSYDVKMKEKGDIPEGYSVSREKKERFSLILESASTNQTSMYLCASSRRQGNLLWDEQYFGPGTRLTVT.

The J gene is TRBJ1-2, the V gene TRBV6-5; 7 nucleotides match TRBD1. Per germline, CDR1 MNHEY and CDR2 SVGAGI. The CDR3 is 14 residues long. V shed 2 bases, J shed 7 bases, and the junction held 7 bases outside the gene matches. The DNA for the CDR3 is TGTGCCAGCAGTTACCGAAGGGACAGTTTTGGCTACACCTTC. It yields the protein CASSYRRDSFGYTF.

V is TRBV10-3 and J is TRBJ1-1, with 7 bases fitting TRBD1. CDR3 length: 16 residues. V was pared by 0 bases and J by 1 base, with 5 bases of the junction left unmatched. Germline CDR1 ENHRY, CDR2 SYGVKD. Here the CDR3 reads CAISESGNRGNTEAFF. CDR3 DNA sequence: TGTGCCATCAGTGAGTCAGGTAACAGGGGGAACACTGAAGCTTTCTTT.

The chain carries TRBV7-9 and TRBJ2-1; unclear D gene. V was clipped by 5 bases and J by 7 bases, with 9 bases between them. Per the germline V gene, CDR1 is SEHNR and CDR2 is FQNEAQ (reference sequence). This CDR3 contains 12 residues. The CDR3 bases are TGTGCCAGCAGCCCCCGTGAGAATGAGCAGTTCTTC. Translating it yields CASSPRENEQFF.

The J gene is TRBJ2-5, the V gene TRBV21-1; TRBD2 was called by the table and not checked on the DNA. TRBV21-1 constitutes a pseudogene. The CDR3 spans 13 residues. The CDR3 is CASSNEFQETQYF. CDR3 nucleotide sequence: TGTGCCAGCAGCAACGAGTTCCAAGAGACCCAGTACTTC.

The chain joins TRBV6-5 to TRBJ2-7, with a tentative D call TRBD1 (6 bases). The CDR3 sequence is 10 residues long. CDR1 and CDR2 from the germline V gene are MNHEY and SVGAGI. CDR3: CASSYGTNMV. The CDR3 DNA follows: TGTGCCAGCAGTTACGGGACAAATATGGTC.

The chain recombines TRBV27 with TRBJ2-1; D possibly corresponds to TRBD2 (6 bases). The V and J ends lost 3 bases and 7 bases respectively, with 19 bases between them. From germline, CDR1 is MNHEY and CDR2 SMNVEV (reference sequence). The CDR3 has 16 residues. This CDR3 is CASSLATRGWRNEQFF. CDR3 bases: TGTGCCAGCAGTTTGGCGACTAGGGGTTGGAGGAATGAGCAGTTCTTC.

V and J are TRBV25-1 and TRBJ1-2; D ambiguous. The CDR3 consists of 15 residues. Per the germline V gene, CDR1 is MGHDK and CDR2 is SYGVNS. V was cut by 4 bases and J by 3 bases, with 15 bases left in between. CDR3 residues: CASSALGEDYYGYTF. The CDR3 nucleotides are TGTGCCAGCAGTGCACTTGGGGAGGATTACTATGGCTACACCTTC.

The chain employs TRBV30 and TRBJ1-5, with TRBD1 identical over 10 bases. The V segment lost 1 base and the J segment 6 bases; nucleotides outside the gene matches: 6. CDR3 size: 15 residues. The germline V gene encodes CDR1 GTSNPN and CDR2 SVGIG (reference sequence). The CDR3 here is CAWSGDRGGSQPQHF. DNA for the CDR3: TGTGCCTGGAGTGGGGACAGGGGCGGGAGTCAGCCCCAGCATTTT.

This clone was observed a few times. This chain uses TRBV7-2 with TRBJ1-4; TRBD1 might be the D (6 bases). The ends were cut back, 1 base at V and 5 bases at J, with 11 bases in the middle. The CDR3 loop spans 15 amino acids. Germline V CDR1 and CDR2: SGHTA, FQGNSA. The CDR3 reads CASSLGGGANEKLFF. The DNA of the CDR3 is TGTGCCAGCAGCTTAGGCGGGGGCGCAAATGAAAAACTGTTTTTT. The entire variable domain, with the rest obtained from reference TRBV7-2 and TRBJ1-4, is as follows: GAGVSQSPSNKVTEKGKDVELRCDPISGHTALYWYRQSLGQGLEFLIYFQGNSAPDKSGLPSDRFSAERTGGSVSTLTIQRTQQEDSAVYLCASSLGGGANEKLFFGSGTQLSVL.